The 2 T cell receptor beta chains below all came from one sample that was sequenced in a study of memory CD4+ T cells and cytomegalovirus serostatus. Single viable CD3+CD4+CD8-CD45RO+ cells were sorted as the memory CD4+ T cells. Some clones are missing from TCRdb's copy, which holds only in-frame ones; the method was immunoSEQ multiplex PCR. The sample includes about 48,000 clones, approximately 78% seen only once; the top ten take approximately 0.78%. Sequenced material: memory CD4+ T cells from blood. The receptors come from an adult in good health and CMV-seronegative.

The V call is TRBV27, the J call TRBJ2-7, with TRBD2 matching over 7 bases. CDR1 is MNHEY and CDR2 is SMNVEV in the germline V gene (reference sequence). V lost 5 bases, J lost 2 bases, and 12 bases stayed unmatched. The CDR3 covers 16 residues. The CDR3 reads CASSPRAGVVAYEQYF. CDR3 nucleotide sequence: TGTGCCAGCAGTCCCCGTGCGGGGGTCGTGGCCTACGAGCAGTACTTC.

The table lists this clone with a few counts. The gene calls are TRBV5-4 and TRBJ1-1; TRBD1 aligns across 11 bases. This CDR3 contains 15 residues. CDR1 is SGHNT, CDR2 YYREEE, per germline (reference sequence). The ends lost 3 bases at V and 4 bases at J; junction bases unmatched: 5. CDR3 protein: CASSSKDRGPTEAFF. CDR3 nucleotide sequence: TGTGCCAGCAGCTCAAAGGACAGGGGGCCCACTGAAGCTTTCTTT.